The clone carrying this T cell receptor beta chain was counted at least ten times. The antigen is unknown. CD45RA-CD27- cells were effector memory; CD45RA+CD27- cells were EMRA. The V gene's germline CDR1 is MNHEY and CDR2 SMNVEV (reference sequence). Germline trimming cut 0 bases from V and 7 bases from J; bases unmatched to any gene: 3. This CDR3 spans 13 amino acids. The data stem from a study of naive and memory T cell subsets. Findings of the study overall: In naive cells, over 85% of TCR sequences were seen only once. There was no ground truth to check naive and memory subset results.

The beta constant-region primer was an equimolar mix of two oligonucleotides covering TRBC1 and TRBC2. Ligated cDNA was amplified by four rounds of PCR with nested alpha and beta constant-region primers and SP2. TCRdb ran MiXCR on the UMI-ligation and nested PCR reads and lists one entry per CDR3 protein. The repertoire consists of a few thousand distinct CDR3 sequences, with 6% to 9.5% occurring once and the leading ten covering around 85%. The chain joins TRBV27 to TRBJ2-7; TRBD2 aligns across 7 bases. Material for sequencing was effector memory CD8+ T cells from blood. The subset was: effector memory, CD45RA- CD27-. The source of this sequence is a human donor in good health. The CDR3 DNA follows: TGTGCCAGCAGTTTATCCGGGGGGAGGGAGCAGTACTTC. Its translation: CASSLSGGREQYF.